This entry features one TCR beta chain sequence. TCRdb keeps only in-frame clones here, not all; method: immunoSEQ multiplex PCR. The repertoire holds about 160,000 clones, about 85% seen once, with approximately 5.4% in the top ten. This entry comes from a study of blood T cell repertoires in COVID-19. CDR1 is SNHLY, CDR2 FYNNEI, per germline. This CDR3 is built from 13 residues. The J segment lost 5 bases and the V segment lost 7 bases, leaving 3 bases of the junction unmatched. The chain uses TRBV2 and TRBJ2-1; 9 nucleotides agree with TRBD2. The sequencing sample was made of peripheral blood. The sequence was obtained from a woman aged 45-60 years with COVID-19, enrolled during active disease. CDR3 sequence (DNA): TGTGCCAGCAAAAGACTAGCGGACAATGAGCAGTTCTTC. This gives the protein CASKRLADNEQFF.